Shown below are 29 T cell receptor beta chains from a single sample sequenced in a study of shared clonotypes between healthy human individuals. Sequenced by immunoSEQ multiplex PCR; TCRdb stores in-frame clones only, minus some. Among millions of clones listed, 95% were seen once. What was sequenced was naive CD4+ T cells sorted from blood. The subset denotes: CD45RA+ positively selected. Receptors originate from a man aged 18 to 29 in good health.

The rearrangement links TRBV19 to TRBJ1-5, with D possibly matching TRBD1 (5 bases). Deletions cut 4 bases from V and 8 bases from J, with 18 bases between. CDR1 and CDR2 (germline): LNHDA, SQIVND (reference sequence). There are 15 residues in the CDR3. The CDR3: CASSSTGTSGEPQHF. CDR3 bases: TGTGCCAGTAGTAGCACCGGGACTTCGGGGGAGCCCCAGCATTTT. Full variable domain (rest looked up from reference TRBV19 and TRBJ1-5): DGGITQSPKYLFRKEGQNVTLSCEQNLNHDAMYWYRQDPGQGLRLIYYSQIVNDFQKGDIAEGYSVSREKKESFPLTVTSAQKNPTAFYLCASSSTGTSGEPQHFGDGTRLSIL.

The J gene is TRBJ2-1, the V gene TRBV6-4; D might be TRBD2 (5 bases). CDR1 and CDR2 (germline): MRHNA, SNTAGT. Trimming left V 6 bases short and J 7 bases short, with 16 bases between. CDR3 length: 14 amino acids. Here the CDR3 DNA reads TGTGCCAGCAGCCTGTCCTCGGGCGGGAATGAGCAGTTCTTC. It encodes CASSLSSGGNEQFF.

This chain's CDR3 is CSVEMSRDRVQFF. CDR3 DNA sequence: TGCAGCGTTGAAATGTCCCGGGACAGGGTGCAGTTCTTC. This chain connects TRBV29-1 to TRBJ2-1, with 9 nucleotides matching TRBD1. Germline-derived CDR1 and CDR2 are SQVTM and ANQGSEA. CDR3 length equals 13 residues. V shed 2 bases and J 12 bases; nucleotides not matched to a gene: 8.

The chain employs TRBV15 and TRBJ2-1; 7 positions match TRBD2. Germline V gene lookup returns CDR1 LNHNV and CDR2 YYDKDF (reference sequence). This CDR3 comprises 14 residues. Unmatched junction bases numbered 4, after V lost 1 base and J lost 7 bases. CDR3 DNA sequence: TGTGCCACCAGCAGAGGGGGTAGCGGGAATGAGCAGTTCTTC. It is translated as CATSRGGSGNEQFF.

The chain employs TRBV4-1 and TRBJ1-5; D not certain. Trimming removed 0 bases at V and 7 bases at J, with 19 bases between. CDR1 and CDR2 (germline): MGHRA, YSYEKL. This CDR3 comprises 17 residues. The CDR3 DNA sequence: TGCGCCAGCAGCCAAGATCGCTTAGAAGGATTATACCAGCCCCAGCATTTT. This gives the protein CASSQDRLEGLYQPQHF.

The chain links TRBV10-3 to TRBJ2-2; TRBD1 aligns across 11 bases. The CDR3 runs 16 residues. Germline CDR1 and CDR2: ENHRY and SYGVKD. The V and J ends lost 2 bases and 6 bases, in that order; junction bases with no gene match: 5. DNA of the CDR3: TGTGCCATCAGTGAGGTGGGACAGGGGGTATCCGGGGAGCTGTTTTTT. Its protein product is CAISEVGQGVSGELFF.

Notes on this clone: Other DNA sequences within the sample encode an identical CDR3. The chain couples TRBV9 to TRBJ1-1; D not certain. CDR3 length: 14 amino acids. V was pared by 0 bases and J by 2 bases, with 8 bases between. The germline V gene has CDR1 SGDLS and CDR2 YYNGEE. CDR3 sequence reads: CASSVVPENTEAFF. The CDR3 bases are TGTGCCAGCAGCGTAGTTCCCGAAAACACTGAAGCTTTCTTT.

This clone has a handful of counts. CDR3 sequence: CATGASSTDTQYF. DNA for the CDR3: TGTGCCACCGGCGCCAGTAGCACAGATACGCAGTATTTT. The V and J genes are TRBV15 and TRBJ2-3, with no clear D. The V and J ends lost 8 bases and 0 bases respectively, with 9 bases between them. Per germline, CDR1 LNHNV and CDR2 YYDKDF (reference sequence). This CDR3 has 13 amino acids.

This sequence joins TRBV6-1 and TRBJ1-6; D remains unclear. Trimming pared 3 bases from V and 10 bases from J, leaving 10 bases between. The CDR3 contains 13 residues. Germline CDR1 is MNHNS and CDR2 is SASEGT. The CDR3 coding sequence is TGTGCCAGCAGTGATCGCGCAAACTCACCCCTCCACTTT. This translates into CASSDRANSPLHF.

This clone was detected a few times. In the same sample, other DNA sequences code for this CDR3. This chain joins TRBV5-1 and TRBJ2-5; 15 nucleotides align to TRBD2. The CDR3 sequence is 16 residues long. V shed 4 bases and J 1 base; nucleotides not matched to a gene: 2. Germline CDR1 and CDR2: SGHRS and YFSETQ. The chain's CDR3 is CASSAGLAGGQETQYF. DNA of the CDR3: TGCGCCAGCAGCGCGGGACTAGCGGGGGGCCAAGAGACCCAGTACTTC.

On this clone: This same CDR3 is encoded by further DNA sequences in the sample. The V and J genes are TRBV5-1 and TRBJ2-2, with 8 bases fitting TRBD1. The CDR3 is made up of 16 amino acids. Trimming removed 2 bases from V and 1 base from J; junction bases left unmatched: 4. The germline CDR1 and CDR2 sequences are SGHRS and YFSETQ. Written as DNA, the CDR3 is TGCGCCAGCAGCTTATCCGGGACAGGGAACACCGGGGAGCTGTTTTTT. This codes for CASSLSGTGNTGELFF. The full variable domain, rest sourced from reference TRBV5-1 and TRBJ2-2, is KAGVTQTPRYLIKTRGQQVTLSCSPISGHRSVSWYQQTPGQGLQFLFEYFSETQRNKGNFPGRFSGRQFSNSRSEMNVSTLELGDSALYLCASSLSGTGNTGELFFGEGSRLTVL.

The chain couples TRBV11-2 to TRBJ2-1, with D maybe TRBD1 (5 bases). There are 12 residues in the CDR3. Trimming removed 8 bases from V and 4 bases from J, with 9 bases in between. Looked up from germline, CDR1 is SGHAT and CDR2 is FQNNGV. The CDR3 nucleotides read TGTGCCAGCGGTCAGGGTTACAATGAGCAGTTCTTC. Residues: CASGQGYNEQFF.

CDR3: CASSIGDSSSTDTQYF. The CDR3 DNA reads as TGTGCCAGTAGTATTGGGGACTCCTCTAGCACAGATACGCAGTATTTT. This chain connects TRBV19 to TRBJ2-3; D is perhaps TRBD2 (6 bases). Trimming stripped 3 bases from V and 0 bases from J, with 13 bases between. Germline CDR1 is LNHDA and CDR2 is SQIVND (reference sequence). The CDR3 has 16 amino acids.

Notes on this clone: Within the sample, other DNA sequences also encode this same CDR3. The chain's CDR3 is CASSFSPNEKLFF. DNA of the CDR3: TGCGCCAGCAGCTTTTCCCCGAATGAAAAACTGTTTTTT. The chain joins TRBV5-1 to TRBJ1-4; D unclear. Germline V gene sequence: CDR1 SGHRS, CDR2 YFSETQ. This CDR3 region has 13 residues. The V gene lost 2 bases and the J gene lost 5 bases, with 7 bases spanning the gap. The complete variable domain, with remaining parts taken from reference TRBV5-1 and TRBJ1-4, reads KAGVTQTPRYLIKTRGQQVTLSCSPISGHRSVSWYQQTPGQGLQFLFEYFSETQRNKGNFPGRFSGRQFSNSRSEMNVSTLELGDSALYLCASSFSPNEKLFFGSGTQLSVL.

The chain is built from TRBV7-2 and TRBJ2-1; TRBD2 matches 13 bases. Unmatched junction bases numbered 5, after V lost 0 bases and J lost 9 bases. Germline loops: CDR1 SGHTA, CDR2 FQGNSA. The CDR3 is made up of 16 amino acids. The CDR3 protein is CASSLAPGLAGSEQFF. The CDR3 DNA reads as TGTGCCAGCAGCTTAGCACCGGGACTAGCGGGGTCTGAGCAGTTCTTC.

The J gene is TRBJ1-1, the V gene TRBV4-1, with D possibly matching TRBD1 (5 bases). The V end was cut by 0 bases, the J end by 11 bases, with 7 bases between. CDR1 is MGHRA and CDR2 is YSYEKL in the germline V gene. The CDR3 is 11 amino acids. The CDR3 sequence is CASSQDRAAFF. For the CDR3, the DNA is TGCGCCAGCAGCCAAGACAGGGCTGCTTTCTTT.

The genes are TRBV2 and TRBJ1-1, with 9 bases aligning to TRBD1. Germline V CDR1 and CDR2: SNHLY, FYNNEI. V lost 6 bases to trimming and J lost 4 bases; unmatched junction nucleotides: 6. This CDR3 has 14 residues. The CDR3 sequence: CASRRTGVGTEAFF. The CDR3 nucleotides are TGTGCCAGCAGGAGGACAGGGGTGGGCACTGAAGCTTTCTTT.

V usage is TRBV30 and J usage is TRBJ1-3, with 7 positions matching TRBD1. This CDR3 is built from 15 residues. V lost 2 bases and J lost 6; bases outside the gene matches: 10. CDR1 is GTSNPN and CDR2 is SVGIG in the germline V gene (reference sequence). CDR3 nucleotide sequence: TGTGCCTGGAGTCACTACAGGGGAGCCGTAAACACCATATATTTT. Encoded protein: CAWSHYRGAVNTIYF. The whole variable domain, remainder taken from reference TRBV30 and TRBJ1-3, is SQTIHQWPATLVQPVGSPLSLECTVEGTSNPNLYWYRQAAGRGLQLLFYSVGIGQISSEVPQNLSASRPQDRQFILSSKKLLLSDSGFYLCAWSHYRGAVNTIYFGEGSWLTVV.

To note about this clone: This may stem from a read error, because a much larger clone lies one nucleotide away. In the same sample, other DNA sequences code for this CDR3. This chain's CDR3 is CASSFWDSYEQYF. CDR3 nucleotide sequence: TGTGCCAGCAGCTTCTGGGACAGCTACGAGCAGTACTTC. V gene TRBV7-2 combines with J gene TRBJ2-7, with TRBD1 identical over 7 bases. The CDR3 covers 13 residues. Unmatched junction bases numbered 2, after V lost 3 bases and J lost 3 bases. Germline V gene lookup returns CDR1 SGHTA and CDR2 FQGNSA.

V gene TRBV6-5 combines with J gene TRBJ2-6; D is possibly TRBD2 (6 bases). Germline assignment: CDR1 MNHEY and CDR2 SVGAGI. The V end was cut by 7 bases, the J end by 2 bases, with 12 bases between. The CDR3 sequence is 15 residues long. The CDR3 nucleotides read TGTGCCAGCACCGGGGGTGGCACTGGGGCCAACGTCCTGACTTTC. The encoded protein is CASTGGGTGANVLTF.

This rearrangement joins TRBV7-9 to TRBJ2-1; 11 bases align to TRBD2. The V gene end was trimmed by 5 bases and the J gene end by 5 bases; junction bases not matched to a gene: 5. The CDR3 contains 15 residues. CDR1 is SEHNR and CDR2 is FQNEAQ in the germline V gene (reference sequence). The CDR3 spells CASSGGLAVNNEQFF. CDR3 DNA sequence: TGTGCCAGCAGCGGGGGACTAGCGGTAAACAATGAGCAGTTCTTC.

The CDR3 nucleotides read TGTGCCAGCAGAGGTGAAAAACTGTTTTTT. Protein product: CASRGEKLFF. This rearrangement joins TRBV2 to TRBJ1-4; D ambiguous. Between the trimmed V and J ends, which lost 6 bases and 7 bases, there was a span of 3 bases. The CDR3 runs 10 residues. Germline CDR1 SNHLY, CDR2 FYNNEI.

The chain couples TRBV10-3 to TRBJ1-6; 7 bases are a match to TRBD1. Per the germline V gene, CDR1 is ENHRY and CDR2 is SYGVKD. This CDR3 comprises 15 residues. V lost 4 bases to trimming and J lost 3 bases; unmatched junction nucleotides: 3. The CDR3 loop reads CAISAGQVYNSPLHF. CDR3 coding DNA: TGTGCCATCAGTGCCGGACAGGTCTATAATTCACCCCTCCACTTT.

Worth noting for this clone: Other DNA sequences of this sample code for an identical CDR3. The rearrangement joins TRBV30 to TRBJ1-1; D not certain. Between the trimmed V and J ends, which lost 5 bases and 4 bases, there was a span of 8 bases. CDR1 and CDR2 (germline): GTSNPN, SVGIG (reference sequence). The CDR3 runs 11 residues. Here the CDR3 DNA reads TGTGCCTGGCGGCCTCGCACTGAAGCTTTCTTT. Protein product: CAWRPRTEAFF.

To note about this clone: This sample includes further DNA sequences coding for the same CDR3. The rearrangement links TRBV5-1 to TRBJ2-1, with TRBD2 as a possible D gene (6 bases). V was trimmed by 4 bases and J by 6 bases, leaving 14 bases between them. CDR3 length: 14 residues. Germline loops: CDR1 SGHRS, CDR2 YFSETQ. This CDR3 reads CASSPGGAGNEQFF. The DNA of the CDR3 is TGCGCCAGCAGCCCCGGAGGGGCTGGCAATGAGCAGTTCTTC.

This chain connects TRBV6-5 to TRBJ1-1; D unclear. V lost 0 bases to trimming and J lost 4 bases, with 12 bases between them. Germline CDR1 reads MNHEY; CDR2 reads SVGAGI. CDR3 length: 15 residues. Here the CDR3 reads CASSYSGSTGTEAFF. CDR3 coding DNA: TGTGCCAGCAGTTACTCGGGTAGTACGGGCACTGAAGCTTTCTTT.

V and J are TRBV18 and TRBJ2-2; 7 bases align to TRBD1. J gave up 4 bases and V 2 bases, and 4 bases lay outside the gene matches. CDR3 length equals 15 residues. CDR1 and CDR2 from the germline V gene are KGHSH and LQKENI. CDR3 residues: CASSPSTGFTGELFF. CDR3 DNA: TGTGCCAGCTCACCATCGACAGGGTTCACCGGGGAGCTGTTTTTT.

The chain is built from TRBV7-2 and TRBJ1-3; 10 bases fit TRBD1. CDR3 size: 17 residues. V dropped 11 bases and J dropped 2; count of bases not matched to a gene: 15. The V gene's germline CDR1 is SGHTA and CDR2 FQGNSA. DNA of the CDR3: TGTGCCGCAGCGGACTCGGACAGGGGGTTCACTGGAAACACCATATATTTT. Its translation: CAAADSDRGFTGNTIYF.

This chain joins TRBV29-1 and TRBJ2-7; D gene ambiguous. CDR1 is SQVTM, CDR2 ANQGSEA, per germline. V was pared by 0 bases and J by 9 bases, with 12 bases between. CDR3 length: 12 amino acids. As DNA, the CDR3 is TGCAGCGTTGAAGATCAGTACAACCCGCAGTACTTC. This encodes CSVEDQYNPQYF.